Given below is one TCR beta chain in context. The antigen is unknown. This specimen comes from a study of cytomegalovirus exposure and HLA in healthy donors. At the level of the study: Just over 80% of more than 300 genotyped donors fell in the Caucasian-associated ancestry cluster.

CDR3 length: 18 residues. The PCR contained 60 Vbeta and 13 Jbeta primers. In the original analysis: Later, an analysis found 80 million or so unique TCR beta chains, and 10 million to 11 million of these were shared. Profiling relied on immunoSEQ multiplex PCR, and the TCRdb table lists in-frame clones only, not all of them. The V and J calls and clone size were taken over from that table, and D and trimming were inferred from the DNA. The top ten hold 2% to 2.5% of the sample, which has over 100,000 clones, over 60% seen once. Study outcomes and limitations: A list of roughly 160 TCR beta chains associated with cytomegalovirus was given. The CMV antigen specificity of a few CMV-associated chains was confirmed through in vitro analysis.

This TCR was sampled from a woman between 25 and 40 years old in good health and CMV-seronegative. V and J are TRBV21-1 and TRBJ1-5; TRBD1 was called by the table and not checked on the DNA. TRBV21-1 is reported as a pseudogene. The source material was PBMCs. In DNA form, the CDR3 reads TGTGCCAGCAGCAAAAGGTACCCGGGACAGGGTATCAATCAGCCCCAGCATTTT. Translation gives CASSKRYPGQGINQPQHF.